Following are 10 T cell receptor beta chains from one sample sequenced in a study of sequential checkpoint blockade in melanoma. Measured with immunoSEQ multiplex PCR; TCRdb has only the in-frame clones, and not every one. This sample yields tens of thousands of clones, of which about two thirds are seen a single time; around 19% belongs to the top ten. Described treatment: randomized to nivolumab then ipilimumab (arm A) or the reverse (arm B). This sample comprised CD8+ T cells sorted from blood (inferred from file names), obtained from a patient given nivolumab and ipilimumab in sequence. The source of these receptors is a human donor with melanoma.

The J gene is TRBJ2-1, the V gene TRBV4-1; 15 bases are a match to TRBD2. After removal of 5 bases from V and 5 bases from J, the junction contained 4 bases not matched to a gene. The length of the CDR3 is 16 residues. CDR1 MGHRA and CDR2 YSYEKL come from the germline V gene. CDR3 residues: CASSLRTSGGDNEQFF. In DNA form, the CDR3 reads TGCGCCAGCAGCTTGCGGACTAGCGGGGGGGACAATGAGCAGTTCTTC.

V gene TRBV6-1 combines with J gene TRBJ2-2, with 7 bases fitting TRBD2. The CDR3 has 12 amino acids. After removal of 6 bases from V and 6 bases from J, the junction contained 1 base not matched to a gene. Germline loops: CDR1 MNHNS, CDR2 SASEGT. The CDR3: CASRGGSGELFF. The CDR3 bases are TGTGCCAGCAGGGGGGGGTCCGGGGAGCTGTTTTTT.

This clone was counted only a few times. The chain has TRBV9 and TRBJ2-6; TRBD2 aligns across 11 bases. This CDR3 contains 18 residues. Germline-derived CDR1 and CDR2 are SGDLS and YYNGEE. Trimming took 5 bases from V and 0 from J; bases not matched to a gene: 7. CDR3 sequence (DNA): TGTGCCAGCAGGTCCCTAGCGGGGGGTACCTCTGGGGCCAACGTCCTGACTTTC. Protein sequence: CASRSLAGGTSGANVLTF.

The CDR3 loop is CASSDGQVEVGELFF. CDR3 bases: TGTGCCAGCAGCGACGGACAGGTAGAGGTCGGGGAGCTGTTTTTT. The rearrangement links TRBV25-1 to TRBJ2-2; 7 nucleotides line up with TRBD1. The J segment lost 7 bases and the V segment lost 6 bases, leaving 11 bases of the junction unmatched. The germline CDR1 and CDR2 sequences are MGHDK and SYGVNS. CDR3 size: 15 residues.

The chain is built from TRBV6-4 and TRBJ2-3; D not resolved. Germline V gives CDR1 MRHNA, CDR2 SNTAGT. The CDR3 loop spans 15 amino acids. V lost 3 bases and J lost 3, with 13 bases in between. CDR3 region: CASSEGPGRTDTQYF. The CDR3 nucleotides read TGTGCCAGCAGTGAAGGCCCGGGTCGTACAGATACGCAGTATTTT.

V and J are TRBV5-6 and TRBJ2-5; D gene uncertain. The CDR3 totals 13 residues. Germline V lookup: CDR1 SGHDT, CDR2 YYEEEE. The ends were cut back, 2 bases at V and 2 bases at J, with 7 bases in the middle. CDR3 sequence (DNA): TGTGCCAGCAGCTTTGTCAGACAAGAGACCCAGTACTTC. Its translation: CASSFVRQETQYF.

The chain couples TRBV7-8 to TRBJ2-5, with D possibly being TRBD1 (5 bases). The J call is uncertain, as TRBJ2-7 better fits the DNA end. Per germline, CDR1 SGHVS and CDR2 FQNEAQ. CDR3 length equals 14 residues. Here the CDR3 reads CASSPSIGQGEQYF. In nucleotides, the CDR3 is TGTGCCAGCAGTCCCTCTATTGGGCAGGGCGAGCAGTACTTC.

V usage is TRBV4-2 and J usage is TRBJ1-6, with TRBD1 matching 8 bases. Germline V gene sequence: CDR1 LGHNA, CDR2 YNFKEQ. The CDR3 loop spans 14 amino acids. V was clipped by 3 bases and J by 10 bases; unmatched bases: 5. As DNA, the CDR3 is TGTGCCAGCAGCCAGGACAGGGTTAACTCACCCCTCCACTTT. This sequence encodes CASSQDRVNSPLHF.

The CDR3 region has the DNA TGTGCCAGCAGTAGAACAGCTGGCTCCTACAATGAGCAGTTCTTC. Its translation: CASSRTAGSYNEQFF. The chain employs TRBV2 and TRBJ2-1; D gene ambiguous. The V gene lost 5 bases and the J gene lost 0 bases, with 11 bases spanning the gap. CDR1 and CDR2 from the germline V gene are SNHLY and FYNNEI. The CDR3 extends over 15 amino acids.

This clone has only one observation. In DNA, the CDR3 is TGTGCCAGCAGTGAACTGGCAGGGGGTGGCGATGAGCAGTTCTTC. This sequence encodes CASSELAGGGDEQFF. This chain joins TRBV6-1 and TRBJ2-1; 7 bases match TRBD1. CDR1 and CDR2 (germline): MNHNS, SASEGT. The CDR3 sequence is 15 residues long. Trimming cost V 2 bases and J 8 bases; bases outside gene matches: 9.